This T cell receptor (beta chain) derives from a study of blood T cell repertoires in COVID-19. Study-wide background: Sample material is recorded as cDNA or gDNA derived from T cells, B-cell-depleted T cells, or PBMCs.

Assay: immunoSEQ multiplex PCR; the TCRdb copy retains only in-frame clones and omits some. This sample yields hundreds of thousands of clones, of which about 89% are seen a single time; more than 5% belongs to the top ten. V dropped 8 bases and J dropped 0 bases, with 16 bases sitting between them. Germline CDR1 SEHNR, CDR2 FQNEAQ (reference sequence). The CDR3 sequence is 15 residues long. The chain carries TRBV7-9 and TRBJ1-2; D is ambiguous. Material: peripheral blood. The TCR sequence derives from a woman aged 45 to 65 with COVID-19, enrolled during active disease. The CDR3 sequence is CASALGQNPNYGYTF. The CDR3 bases are TGTGCCAGCGCCTTAGGGCAGAACCCTAACTATGGCTACACCTTC.